These 7 T cell receptor beta chains were sequenced from one sample in a study of patients and donors after allogeneic stem cell transplantation. One entry per CDR3 protein results from TCRdb running MiXCR on the RT-PCR reads. Among about 200,000 distinct CDR3 sequences listed, around two fifths were seen once. The sample taken for sequencing was blood, either unsorted or a sorted T cell fraction (not recorded which). The origin of the receptors is a human donor who was either an allogeneic HSCT recipient or a stem cell or donor lymphocyte infusion donor (not recorded which). It is not recorded whose cells these are; they may come from a transplant donor.

The CDR3 DNA reads TGTGCCACCAGTGATGGGGACAGGGGAAATGAAAAACTGTTTTTT. Amino acids: CATSDGDRGNEKLFF. The chain has TRBV24-1 and TRBJ1-4, with 10 bases lining up with TRBD1. With V trimmed by 3 bases and J by 5 bases, 2 bases remained unmatched. The CDR3 consists of 15 residues. The germline gives CDR1 KGHDR, CDR2 SFDVKD.

V and J are TRBV6-6 and TRBJ1-1; no clear D. Germline-derived CDR1 and CDR2 are MNHNY and SVGAGI (reference sequence). There are 15 residues in the CDR3. V shed 2 bases and J shed 1 base, with 11 bases lying between them. CDR3 region: CASSYVGVTNTEAFF. The DNA for the CDR3 is TGTGCCAGCAGTTACGTTGGGGTTACGAACACTGAAGCTTTCTTT.

This rearrangement joins TRBV12-3 or TRBV12-4 to TRBJ1-5; D possibly corresponds to TRBD1 (6 bases). This CDR3 has 18 residues. Trimming removed 3 bases at V and 0 bases at J, with 18 bases between. The CDR3 DNA reads TGTGCCAGCAGTTTTTCCAGGGGCCGAGTATTTAGCAATCAGCCCCAGCATTTT. Translation gives CASSFSRGRVFSNQPQHF.

This clonotype has a handful of counts. The chain is built from TRBV29-1 and TRBJ1-2, with TRBD1 matching 12 bases. Losses at the gene ends were 0 bases for V and 5 bases for J; bases not matched to a gene: 7. The germline V gene encodes CDR1 SQVTM and CDR2 ANQGSEA. CDR3 length equals 16 residues. This chain's CDR3 is CSVEDPGTGGGYGYTF. The CDR3 region has the DNA TGCAGCGTTGAAGATCCCGGGACAGGGGGCGGTTATGGCTACACCTTC.

This clonotype was detected a few times. The gene calls are TRBV7-9 and TRBJ1-1; D remains unclear. Germline V gene sequence: CDR1 SEHNR, CDR2 FQNEAQ (reference sequence). CDR3 length equals 14 residues. The germline V and J ends were trimmed by 5 bases and 1 base, with 11 bases remaining between them. CDR3 nucleotides: TGTGCCAGCAGCCGAGAAAACAAGAACACTGAAGCTTTCTTT. Translation gives CASSRENKNTEAFF.

The chain combines TRBV9 with TRBJ1-1, with 7 bases fitting TRBD1. With 3 bases clipped from V and 5 bases from J, the junction kept 4 bases outside the gene matches. There are 13 residues in the CDR3. Germline V CDR1 and CDR2: SGDLS, YYNGEE. The CDR3 spells CASSEQGETEAFF. The DNA for the CDR3 is TGTGCCAGCAGCGAGCAGGGGGAAACTGAAGCTTTCTTT.

The CDR3 sequence is CASSPEEATVNTGELFF. The CDR3 DNA is TGTGCCAGCAGCCCAGAGGAAGCGACGGTGAACACCGGGGAGCTGTTTTTT. The chain carries TRBV11-2 and TRBJ2-2; D gene ambiguous. V lost 5 bases and J 1 base, leaving 17 bases between the germline ends. The V gene's germline CDR1 is SGHAT and CDR2 FQNNGV. The CDR3 length is 17 residues. The full variable domain, in which reference TRBV11-2 and TRBJ2-2 provide the parts outside the CDR3, is EAGVAQSPRYKIIEKRQSVAFWCNPISGHATLYWYQQILGQGPKLLIQFQNNGVVDDSQLPKDRFSAERLKGVDSTLKIQPAKLEDSAVYLCASSPEEATVNTGELFFGEGSRLTVL.